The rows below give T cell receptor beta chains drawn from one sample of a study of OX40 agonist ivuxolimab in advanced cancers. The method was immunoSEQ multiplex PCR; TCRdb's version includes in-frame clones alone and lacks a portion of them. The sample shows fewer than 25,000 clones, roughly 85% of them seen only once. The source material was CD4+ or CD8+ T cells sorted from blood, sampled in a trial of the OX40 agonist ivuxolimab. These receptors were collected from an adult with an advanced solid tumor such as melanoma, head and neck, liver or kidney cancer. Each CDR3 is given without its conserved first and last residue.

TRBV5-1 ASSRDRSNEKLF
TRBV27 ASSRGGGTDTQY
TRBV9 ASSVRGGQRADEQY
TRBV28 ASSFGRGDGGNNEQF
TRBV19 ASSIGLRRGQETQY
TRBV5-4 ASNNPGPSGEQY
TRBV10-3 AISESATSYGYT
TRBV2 ASSESSGSIAGELF
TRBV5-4 ASSLRLAGGPTDTQY
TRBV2 ASSEMEWFYAGELF
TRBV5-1 ASSLTYSVLERNTIY
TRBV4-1 ASSQVGTGWEKLF
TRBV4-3 ASSQEGLLNYGYT
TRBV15 ATSERGLGANVLT